Below, 13 T cell receptor beta chains from the same sample are listed, as sequenced in a study of identical twins. MiXCR, applied by TCRdb to the 5' RACE reads, yields one record per CDR3 protein. Of some 900,000 distinct CDR3 sequences listed, 9% to 15% are singletons. The sample was also reused in another study, on yellow fever vaccine responses in identical twins.

Material: PBMCs. These receptors originate from a woman in her late teens or twenties in good health.

This chain connects TRBV6-5 to TRBJ2-3, with a tentative D call TRBD1 (7 bases). CDR3 size: 16 residues. Germline CDR1 and CDR2: MNHEY and SVGAGI. Between the trimmed V and J ends, which lost 4 bases and 3 bases, there was a span of 17 bases. This CDR3 is CASSFAGGGSTDTQYF. Here the CDR3 DNA reads TGTGCCAGCAGTTTTGCAGGGGGAGGATCGACAGATACGCAGTATTTT.

This clonotype was counted at least ten times. The chain carries TRBV5-1 and TRBJ2-7; maybe TRBD2 (7 bases). Trimming shortened V by 0 bases and J by 2 bases, and 12 bases separated the two germline ends. CDR1 and CDR2 from the germline V gene are SGHRS and YFSETQ. This CDR3 contains 15 residues. CDR3: CASSLVGGAAYEQYF. The CDR3 DNA reads TGCGCCAGCAGCTTGGTAGGGGGGGCGGCCTACGAGCAGTACTTC.

The V gene is TRBV9, the J gene TRBJ2-3; 8 bases align to TRBD2. Germline assignment: CDR1 SGDLS and CDR2 YYNGEE. Trimming cost V 4 bases and J 4 bases; bases outside gene matches: 8. This CDR3 has 15 residues. In nucleotides, the CDR3 is TGTGCCAGCAGCCCCTGGACTAGCTTTGCAGATACGCAGTATTTT. Amino acids: CASSPWTSFADTQYF.

This clonotype turned up a few times. The J gene is TRBJ2-5, the V gene TRBV7-9, with D possibly being TRBD1 (6 bases). The CDR3 extends over 13 amino acids. CDR1 and CDR2 from the germline V gene are SEHNR and FQNEAQ (reference sequence). Trimming shortened V by 5 bases and J by 9 bases, and 16 bases separated the two germline ends. The CDR3 DNA is TGTGCCAGCAGCCAGGGGTCCTATGGGGCCCAGTACTTC. Translating gives CASSQGSYGAQYF.

The chain employs TRBV24-1 and TRBJ2-2, with TRBD2 matching over 13 bases. The CDR3 runs 16 residues. Germline V gene data show CDR1 as KGHDR and CDR2 as SFDVKD. V dropped 7 bases and J dropped 5; count of bases not matched to a gene: 6. The CDR3 DNA follows: TGTGCCACCAGCTTCGGACTAGCGGGAGCTACCGGGGAGCTGTTTTTT. As protein: CATSFGLAGATGELFF.

This clonotype has only a few counts. CDR3 region: CASSSLSSGNSYNEQFF. CDR3 DNA: TGTGCCAGCAGCTCCCTATCTAGCGGGAATTCCTACAATGAGCAGTTCTTC. V and J are TRBV5-5 and TRBJ2-1, with 9 bases matching TRBD2. The CDR3 totals 17 residues. The J segment lost 1 base and the V segment lost 3 bases, leaving 8 bases of the junction unmatched. In germline, CDR1 is SGHKS, CDR2 YYEKEE (reference sequence).

The chain uses TRBV4-1 and TRBJ2-7; possible D gene TRBD2, 6 bases. The CDR3 extends over 15 amino acids. Germline V gives CDR1 MGHRA, CDR2 YSYEKL. Between the trimmed V and J ends, which lost 0 bases and 2 bases, there was a span of 11 bases. CDR3 in amino acids: CASSQDAPGAYEQYF. The CDR3 nucleotides are TGCGCCAGCAGCCAAGATGCACCGGGAGCCTACGAGCAGTACTTC.

The V and J genes are TRBV3-1 and TRBJ1-5; 12 bases match TRBD1. This CDR3 contains 16 residues. Germline V gene sequence: CDR1 LGHDT, CDR2 YNNKEL (reference sequence). V dropped 5 bases and J dropped 5; count of bases not matched to a gene: 7. DNA for the CDR3: TGTGCCAGCAGCTCCGCCGGGACAGGGGGCCATCAGCCCCAGCATTTT. Translation gives CASSSAGTGGHQPQHF.

The CDR3 nucleotides read TGCGCCAGCAGTCAGTATCAGCCGGGACTTACGAACACCGGGGAGCTGTTTTTT. Its protein product is CASSQYQPGLTNTGELFF. The genes are TRBV23-1 and TRBJ2-2, with a possible D match to TRBD2 (6 bases). TRBV23-1 is an ORF; its function is uncertain. The CDR3 extends over 18 amino acids. V was trimmed by 3 bases and J by 0 bases, leaving 17 bases between them.

V is TRBV7-8 and J is TRBJ2-1; D not certain. The V gene's germline CDR1 is SGHVS and CDR2 FQNEAQ. The CDR3 length is 14 residues. The V end was cut by 5 bases, the J end by 6 bases, with 14 bases between. The CDR3 region has the DNA TGTGCCAGCAGCCCAGTACTCTCGGGCAATGAGCAGTTCTTC. It yields the protein CASSPVLSGNEQFF.

The CDR3, as DNA: TGTGCCAGCAGTTCGGAGGGCCTTTCCTACAATGAGCAGTTCTTC. This codes for CASSSEGLSYNEQFF. This chain joins TRBV28 and TRBJ2-1; D possibly corresponds to TRBD2 (6 bases). The CDR3 has 15 amino acids. V was trimmed by 4 bases and J by 1 base, leaving 11 bases between them. Per the germline V gene, CDR1 is MDHEN and CDR2 is SYDVKM.

In this sample, this clonotype turned up a few times. The rearrangement links TRBV20-1 to TRBJ2-1; TRBD2 agrees at 9 bases. The CDR3 contains 15 residues. Germline-derived CDR1 and CDR2 are DFQATT and SNEGSKA (reference sequence). The V and J ends lost 5 bases and 4 bases, in that order; junction bases with no gene match: 9. The CDR3 DNA reads TGCAGTGCTGTGGCGGGAGGGGCCCAATACAATGAGCAGTTCTTC. Its protein is CSAVAGGAQYNEQFF.

There are a few counts of this clonotype. This chain connects TRBV6-1 to TRBJ1-2; perhaps TRBD1 as D (6 bases). The CDR3 covers 13 residues. Per germline, CDR1 MNHNS and CDR2 SASEGT. The germline V and J ends were trimmed by 6 bases and 4 bases, with 12 bases remaining between them. CDR3 amino acids: CASSPRTVYGYTF. The CDR3 nucleotides are TGTGCCAGCAGCCCCCGGACAGTCTATGGCTACACCTTC.